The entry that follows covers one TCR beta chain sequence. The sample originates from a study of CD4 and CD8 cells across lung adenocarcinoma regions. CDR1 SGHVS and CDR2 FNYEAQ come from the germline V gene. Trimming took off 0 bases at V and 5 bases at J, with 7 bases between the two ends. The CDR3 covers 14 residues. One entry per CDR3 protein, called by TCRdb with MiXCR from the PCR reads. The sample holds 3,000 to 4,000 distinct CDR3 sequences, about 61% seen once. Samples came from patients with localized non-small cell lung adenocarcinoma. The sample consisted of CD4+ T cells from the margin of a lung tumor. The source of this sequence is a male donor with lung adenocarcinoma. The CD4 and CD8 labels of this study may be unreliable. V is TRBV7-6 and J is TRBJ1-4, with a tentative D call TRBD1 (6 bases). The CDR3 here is CASSLAGTNEKLFF. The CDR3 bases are TGTGCCAGCAGCTTAGCCGGGACAAATGAAAAACTGTTTTTT.